This TCR beta chain was recovered during a study of CD8 T cells in ankylosing spondylitis. V gave up 6 bases and J gave up 4 bases; unmatched junction bases: 9. The CDR3 loop spans 15 amino acids. Germline assignment: CDR1 DFQATT and CDR2 SNEGSKA (reference sequence). Ten or more counts support this clonotype. As yet, its antigen is unknown. Broader study findings: The study identified a TCR beta motif of several highly homologous variants that appeared characteristic of ankylosing spondylitis blood. CD8+ cells made up the disease-linked clones, which were relatively rare in peripheral blood.

A single record per CDR3 protein comes from TCRdb applying MiXCR to the 5' RACE reads. The sample contains over 600,000 distinct CDR3 sequences, over 15% of which appear only once. The sample was blood, either unsorted or a sorted T cell fraction (not recorded which). The rearrangement uses TRBV20-1 and TRBJ2-1, with 10 bases lining up with TRBD2. This receptor was identified in a male donor with ankylosing spondylitis. The CDR3 loop is CSADPAGGKYNEQFF. As DNA, the CDR3 is TGCAGTGCGGACCCAGCGGGAGGGAAATACAATGAGCAGTTCTTC.